The T cell receptor (beta chain) described here comes from a study of shared T cell receptors in the human thymus. J lost 4 bases, V lost 6 bases, and 8 bases had no gene match. The CDR3 runs 15 residues. In germline, CDR1 is MDHEN, CDR2 SYDVKM. Clones were sequenced by immunoSEQ multiplex PCR, and TCRdb holds only the in-frame ones, with some missing. The profile shows about 710,000 clones, around 87% of them singletons. The same specimen was also included in a second study, on human thymus T cells. That source notes: Both thymic and peripheral blood repertoires showed apparently biased V and J usage. Related work showed strongly overlapping thymic repertoires across unrelated individuals.

This chain links TRBV28 with TRBJ2-7; TRBD2 aligns across 11 bases. This TCR derives from a boy younger than two with a congenital heart defect. Specimen: thymocytes. CDR3 residues: CASSKATSGRYEQYF. For the CDR3, the DNA is TGTGCCAGCAGCAAGGCAACTAGCGGGAGATACGAGCAGTACTTC.